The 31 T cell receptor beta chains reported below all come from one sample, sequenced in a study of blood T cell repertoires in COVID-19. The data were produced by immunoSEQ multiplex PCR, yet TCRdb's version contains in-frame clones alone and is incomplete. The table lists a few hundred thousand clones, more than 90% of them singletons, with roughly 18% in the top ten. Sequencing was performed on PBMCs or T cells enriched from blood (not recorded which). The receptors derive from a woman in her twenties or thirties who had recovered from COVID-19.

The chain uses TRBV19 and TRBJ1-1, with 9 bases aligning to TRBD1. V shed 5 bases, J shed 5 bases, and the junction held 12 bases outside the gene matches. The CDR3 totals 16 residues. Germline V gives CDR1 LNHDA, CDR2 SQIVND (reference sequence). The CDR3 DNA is TGTGCCAGTAGTTACGCCGGGACAGGGTGGTGGACTGAAGCTTTCTTT. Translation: CASSYAGTGWWTEAFF. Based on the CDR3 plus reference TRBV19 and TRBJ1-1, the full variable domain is DGGITQSPKYLFRKEGQNVTLSCEQNLNHDAMYWYRQDPGQGLRLIYYSQIVNDFQKGDIAEGYSVSREKKESFPLTVTSAQKNPTAFYLCASSYAGTGWWTEAFFGQGTRLTVV.

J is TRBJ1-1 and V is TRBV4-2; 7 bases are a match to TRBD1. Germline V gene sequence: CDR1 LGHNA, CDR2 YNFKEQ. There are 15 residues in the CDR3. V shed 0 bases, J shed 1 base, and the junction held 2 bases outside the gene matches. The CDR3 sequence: CASSQDKGANTEAFF. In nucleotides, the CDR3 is TGTGCCAGCAGCCAAGATAAGGGGGCGAACACTGAAGCTTTCTTT.

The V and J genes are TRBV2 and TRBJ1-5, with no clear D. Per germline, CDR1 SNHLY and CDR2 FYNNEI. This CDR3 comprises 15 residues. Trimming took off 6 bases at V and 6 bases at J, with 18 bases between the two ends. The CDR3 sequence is CASSPGPGGTQPQHF. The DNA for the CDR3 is TGTGCCAGCAGCCCCGGCCCGGGAGGTACTCAGCCCCAGCATTTT. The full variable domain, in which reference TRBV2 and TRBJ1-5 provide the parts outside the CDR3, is EPEVTQTPSHQVTQMGQEVILRCVPISNHLYFYWYRQILGQKVEFLVSFYNNEISEKSEIFDDQFSVERPDGSNFTLKIRSTKLEDSAMYFCASSPGPGGTQPQHFGDGTRLSIL.

This CDR3 is CASSTLWGNTEAFF. Written as DNA, the CDR3 is TGTGCCAGCAGCACCCTATGGGGCAACACTGAAGCTTTCTTT. V gene TRBV27 combines with J gene TRBJ1-1; tentative D call: TRBD1 (5 bases). Looked up from germline, CDR1 is MNHEY and CDR2 is SMNVEV (reference sequence). CDR3 size: 14 residues. V gave up 6 bases and J gave up 2 bases, with 13 bases separating them.

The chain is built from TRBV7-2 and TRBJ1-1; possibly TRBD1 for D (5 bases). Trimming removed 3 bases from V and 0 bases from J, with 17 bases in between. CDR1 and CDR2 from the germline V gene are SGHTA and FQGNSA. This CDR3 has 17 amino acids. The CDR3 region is CASSFERGASVNTEAFF. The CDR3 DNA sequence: TGTGCCAGCAGCTTCGAGCGCGGGGCCTCGGTGAACACTGAAGCTTTCTTT. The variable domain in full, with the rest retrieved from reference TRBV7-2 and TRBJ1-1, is GAGVSQSPSNKVTEKGKDVELRCDPISGHTALYWYRQSLGQGLEFLIYFQGNSAPDKSGLPSDRFSAERTGGSVSTLTIQRTQQEDSAVYLCASSFERGASVNTEAFFGQGTRLTVV.

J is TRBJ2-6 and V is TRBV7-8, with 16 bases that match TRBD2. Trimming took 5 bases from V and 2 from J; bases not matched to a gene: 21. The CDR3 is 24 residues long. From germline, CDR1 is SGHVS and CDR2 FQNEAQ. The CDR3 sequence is CASSPRTKMVGTSGGAPGANVLTF. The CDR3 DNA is TGTGCCAGCAGCCCTCGAACAAAAATGGTGGGGACTAGCGGGGGGGCCCCTGGGGCCAACGTCCTGACTTTC.

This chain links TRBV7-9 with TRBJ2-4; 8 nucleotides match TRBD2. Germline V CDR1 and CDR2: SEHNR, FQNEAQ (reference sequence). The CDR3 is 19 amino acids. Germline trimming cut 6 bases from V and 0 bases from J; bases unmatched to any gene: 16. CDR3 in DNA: TGTGCCAGCAGTCAATGGGGAGCGGGAGTGTTACAAGCCAAAAACATTCAGTACTTC. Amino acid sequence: CASSQWGAGVLQAKNIQYF.

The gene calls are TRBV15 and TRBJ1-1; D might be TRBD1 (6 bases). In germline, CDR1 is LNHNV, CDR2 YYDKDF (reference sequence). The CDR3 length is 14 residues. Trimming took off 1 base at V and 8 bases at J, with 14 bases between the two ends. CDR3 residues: CATSRGGQPPEAFF. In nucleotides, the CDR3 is TGTGCCACCAGCAGAGGTGGACAGCCCCCAGAAGCTTTCTTT.

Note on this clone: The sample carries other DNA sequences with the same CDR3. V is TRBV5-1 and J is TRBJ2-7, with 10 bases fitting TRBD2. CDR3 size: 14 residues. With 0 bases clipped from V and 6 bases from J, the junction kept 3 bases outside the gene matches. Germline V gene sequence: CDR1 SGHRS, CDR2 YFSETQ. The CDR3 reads CASSLAAGGGEQYF. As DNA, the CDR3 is TGCGCCAGCAGCTTGGCAGCGGGAGGGGGCGAGCAGTACTTC.

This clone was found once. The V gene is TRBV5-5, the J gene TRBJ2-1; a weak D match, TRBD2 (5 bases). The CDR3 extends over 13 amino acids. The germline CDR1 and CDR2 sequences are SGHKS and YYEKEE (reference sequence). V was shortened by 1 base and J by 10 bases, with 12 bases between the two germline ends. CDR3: CASSLRSGGEQFF. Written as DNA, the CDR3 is TGTGCCAGCAGCTTGCGGTCAGGCGGGGAGCAGTTCTTC. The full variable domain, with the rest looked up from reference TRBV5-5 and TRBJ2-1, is DAGVTQSPTHLIKTRGQQVTLRCSPISGHKSVSWYQQVLGQGPQFIFQYYEKEERGRGNFPDRFSARQFPNYSSELNVNALLLGDSALYLCASSLRSGGEQFFGPGTRLTVL.

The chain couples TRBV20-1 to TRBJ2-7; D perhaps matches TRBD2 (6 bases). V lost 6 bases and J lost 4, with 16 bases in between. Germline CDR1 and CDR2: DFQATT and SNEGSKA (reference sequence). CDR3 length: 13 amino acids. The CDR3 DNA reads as TGCAGTGCAAGTAGCGGCCCCCTATACGAGCAGTACTTC. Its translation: CSASSGPLYEQYF.

The CDR3 DNA reads as TGTGCCAGCGGCGGGGCAAATGAGCAGTTCTTC. The encoded protein is CASGGANEQFF. This chain uses TRBV11-3 with TRBJ2-1, with D maybe TRBD2 (6 bases). CDR3 length: 11 residues. Germline assignment: CDR1 SGHNT and CDR2 YENEEA. Deletions cut 8 bases from V and 7 bases from J, with 9 bases between. Full variable domain (missing parts from reference TRBV11-3 and TRBJ2-1): EAGVVQSPRYKIIEKKQPVAFWCNPISGHNTLYWYLQNLGQGPELLIRYENEEAVDDSQLPKDRFSAERLKGVDSTLKIQPAELGDSAVYLCASGGANEQFFGPGTRLTVL.

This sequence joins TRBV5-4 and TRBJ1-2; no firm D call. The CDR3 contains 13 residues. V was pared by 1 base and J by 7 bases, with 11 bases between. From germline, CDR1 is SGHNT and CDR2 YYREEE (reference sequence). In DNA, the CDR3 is TGTGCCAGCAGCTTGCCCGTAATAGCTGGCTACACCTTC. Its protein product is CASSLPVIAGYTF.

For the CDR3, the DNA is TGTGCCATCAGTGAGTCAGCGAAGAGCTCCTACGAGCAGTACTTC. This sequence encodes CAISESAKSSYEQYF. The chain joins TRBV10-3 to TRBJ2-7; no clear D gene. Germline-derived CDR1 and CDR2 are ENHRY and SYGVKD. Trimming took off 0 bases at V and 0 bases at J, with 9 bases between the two ends. CDR3 length: 15 residues.

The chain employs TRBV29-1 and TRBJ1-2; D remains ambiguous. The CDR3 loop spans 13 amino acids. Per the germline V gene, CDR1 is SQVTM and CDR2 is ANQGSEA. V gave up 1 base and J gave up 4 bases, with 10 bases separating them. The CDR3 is CSVEGVEIYGYTF. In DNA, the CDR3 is TGCAGCGTTGAAGGAGTAGAGATCTATGGCTACACCTTC.

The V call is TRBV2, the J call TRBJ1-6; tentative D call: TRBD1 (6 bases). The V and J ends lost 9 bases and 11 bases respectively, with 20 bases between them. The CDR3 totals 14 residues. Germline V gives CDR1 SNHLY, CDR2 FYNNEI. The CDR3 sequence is CARTGSEGSTPLHF. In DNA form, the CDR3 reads TGTGCCAGGACAGGTTCAGAGGGCTCTACACCCCTCCACTTT.

CDR3 DNA sequence: TGTGCCAGCAGTCAGCGCCCCGCCTACGAGCAGTACTTC. It encodes CASSQRPAYEQYF. This sequence joins TRBV27 and TRBJ2-7; D unclear. The V end lost 5 bases, the J end lost 2 bases, and 10 bases lay between the germline ends. The germline gives CDR1 MNHEY, CDR2 SMNVEV (reference sequence). This CDR3 is built from 13 residues.

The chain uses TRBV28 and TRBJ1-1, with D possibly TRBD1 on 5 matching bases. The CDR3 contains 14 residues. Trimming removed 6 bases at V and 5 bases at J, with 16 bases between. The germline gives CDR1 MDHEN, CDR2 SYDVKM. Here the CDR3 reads CASSYGGAGTEAFF. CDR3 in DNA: TGTGCCAGCAGCTACGGAGGGGCAGGGACTGAAGCTTTCTTT.

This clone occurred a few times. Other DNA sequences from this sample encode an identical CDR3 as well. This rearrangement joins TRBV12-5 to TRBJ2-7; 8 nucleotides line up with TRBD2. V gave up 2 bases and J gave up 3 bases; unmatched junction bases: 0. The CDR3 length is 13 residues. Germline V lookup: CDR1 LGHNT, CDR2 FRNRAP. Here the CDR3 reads CASGLSGSYEQYF. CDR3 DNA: TGTGCTAGTGGTTTGAGCGGGAGCTACGAGCAGTACTTC.

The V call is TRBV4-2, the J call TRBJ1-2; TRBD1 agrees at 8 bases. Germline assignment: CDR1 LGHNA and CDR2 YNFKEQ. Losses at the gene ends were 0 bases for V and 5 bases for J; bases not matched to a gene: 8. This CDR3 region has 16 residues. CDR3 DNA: TGTGCCAGCAGCCAAGATGGGGACAGGTTATATTATGGCTACACCTTC. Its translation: CASSQDGDRLYYGYTF.

The CDR3 loop reads CASSYRGGLYEQYF. The CDR3 DNA is TGTGCCAGCAGCTACAGGGGGGGGCTCTACGAGCAGTACTTC. This chain links TRBV11-1 with TRBJ2-7, with TRBD1 as a possible D gene (8 bases). The length of the CDR3 is 14 residues. The V and J ends lost 4 bases and 3 bases respectively, with 13 bases between them. Germline V gives CDR1 SGHAT, CDR2 FQDESV (reference sequence).

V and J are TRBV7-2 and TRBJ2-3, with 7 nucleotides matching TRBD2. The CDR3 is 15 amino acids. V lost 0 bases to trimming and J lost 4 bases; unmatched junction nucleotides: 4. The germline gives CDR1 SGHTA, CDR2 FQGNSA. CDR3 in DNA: TGTGCCAGCAGCTTAGCGGTTAGCGGGCCAGATACGCAGTATTTT. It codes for CASSLAVSGPDTQYF.

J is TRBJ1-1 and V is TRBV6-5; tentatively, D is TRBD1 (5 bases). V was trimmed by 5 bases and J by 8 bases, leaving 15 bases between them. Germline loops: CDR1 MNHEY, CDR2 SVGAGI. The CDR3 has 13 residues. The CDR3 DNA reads TGTGCCAGCAGTAGACCGGGGGGATCCGAAGCTTTCTTT. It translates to CASSRPGGSEAFF.

The CDR3 spells CASVSGRAEETQYF. DNA for the CDR3: TGTGCCAGCGTTAGCGGGAGGGCCGAAGAGACCCAGTACTTC. The chain combines TRBV2 with TRBJ2-5; 11 positions agree with TRBD2. Unmatched junction bases numbered 5, after V lost 8 bases and J lost 3 bases. Germline-derived CDR1 and CDR2 are SNHLY and FYNNEI. CDR3 length equals 14 residues.

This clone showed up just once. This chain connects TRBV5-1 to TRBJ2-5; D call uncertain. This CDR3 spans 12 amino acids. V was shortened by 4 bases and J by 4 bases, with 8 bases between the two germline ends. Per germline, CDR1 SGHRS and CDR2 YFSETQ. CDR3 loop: CASSAVRETQYF. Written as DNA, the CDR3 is TGCGCCAGCAGCGCGGTTAGAGAGACCCAGTACTTC.

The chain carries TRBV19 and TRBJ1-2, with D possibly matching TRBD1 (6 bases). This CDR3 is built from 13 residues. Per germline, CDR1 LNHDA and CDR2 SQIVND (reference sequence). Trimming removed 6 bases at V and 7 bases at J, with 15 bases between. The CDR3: CASRGQGIGGYTF. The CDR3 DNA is TGTGCCAGTAGGGGGCAGGGGATAGGTGGCTACACCTTC.

Here the CDR3 reads CASSAQSDTQYF. In nucleotides, the CDR3 is TGTGCCAGCAGCGCTCAGTCCGATACGCAGTATTTT. The V gene is TRBV2, the J gene TRBJ2-3; no definite D call. The CDR3 is 12 amino acids. CDR1 and CDR2 (germline): SNHLY, FYNNEI. V was cut by 6 bases and J by 6 bases, with 10 bases left in between.

The CDR3 DNA is TGTGCCAGCAGCCCATACGGACAGACCACAGATACGCAGTATTTT. Translating it yields CASSPYGQTTDTQYF. This chain connects TRBV7-3 to TRBJ2-3; possibly TRBD1 for D (6 bases). V dropped 5 bases and J dropped 2 bases, with 14 bases sitting between them. CDR3 length equals 15 residues. Germline lookup yields CDR1 SGHTA and CDR2 FQGTGA.

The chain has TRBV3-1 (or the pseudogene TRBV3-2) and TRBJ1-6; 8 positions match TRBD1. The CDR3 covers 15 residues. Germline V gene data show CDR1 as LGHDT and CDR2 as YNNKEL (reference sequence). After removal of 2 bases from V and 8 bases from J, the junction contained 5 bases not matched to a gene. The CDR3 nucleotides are TGTGCCAGCAGCCAAAGGACAGGGCGACATTCACCCCTCCACTTT. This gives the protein CASSQRTGRHSPLHF.

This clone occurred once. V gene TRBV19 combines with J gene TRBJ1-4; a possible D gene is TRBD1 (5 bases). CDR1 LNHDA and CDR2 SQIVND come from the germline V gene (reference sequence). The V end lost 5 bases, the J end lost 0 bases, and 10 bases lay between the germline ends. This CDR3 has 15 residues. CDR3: CASSLTGATNEKLFF. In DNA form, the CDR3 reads TGTGCCAGTAGTCTGACGGGGGCAACTAATGAAAAACTGTTTTTT.

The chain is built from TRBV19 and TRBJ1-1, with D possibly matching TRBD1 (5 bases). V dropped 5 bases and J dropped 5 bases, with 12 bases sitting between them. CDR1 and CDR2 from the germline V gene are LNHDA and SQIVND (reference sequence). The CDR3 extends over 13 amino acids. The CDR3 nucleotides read TGTGCCAGTAGTGCCACGACAGAGACTGAAGCTTTCTTT. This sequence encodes CASSATTETEAFF.